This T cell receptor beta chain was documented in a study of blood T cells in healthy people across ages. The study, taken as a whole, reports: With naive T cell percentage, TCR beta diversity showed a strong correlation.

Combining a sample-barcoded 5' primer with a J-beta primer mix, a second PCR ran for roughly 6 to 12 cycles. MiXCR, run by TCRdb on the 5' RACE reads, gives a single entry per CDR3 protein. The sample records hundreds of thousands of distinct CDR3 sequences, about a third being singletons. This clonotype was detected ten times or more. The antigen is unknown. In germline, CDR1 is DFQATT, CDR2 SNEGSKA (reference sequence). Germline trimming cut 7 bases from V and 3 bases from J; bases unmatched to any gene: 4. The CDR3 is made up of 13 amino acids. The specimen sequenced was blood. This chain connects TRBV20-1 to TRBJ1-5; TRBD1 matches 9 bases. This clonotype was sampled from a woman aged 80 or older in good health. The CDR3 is CSVRTGVNQPQHF. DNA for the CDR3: TGCAGTGTCAGGACAGGGGTCAATCAGCCCCAGCATTTT.